This passage covers 10 T cell receptor beta chains from one sample sequenced in a study of blood T cell repertoires in COVID-19. Sequencing was performed with immunoSEQ multiplex PCR; in TCRdb, only in-frame clones are kept and a portion is missing. The top ten clones hold roughly 18% of a sample with 250,000 to 350,000 clones, 92% of them seen once. Sequenced: PBMCs or T cells enriched from blood (not recorded which). All receptors derive from a woman aged 25-40 years who had recovered from COVID-19.

The chain carries TRBV19 and TRBJ2-1; 9 nucleotides line up with TRBD1. With 3 bases clipped from V and 5 bases from J, the junction kept 8 bases outside the gene matches. Germline loops: CDR1 LNHDA, CDR2 SQIVND (reference sequence). The CDR3 is 16 residues long. As DNA, the CDR3 is TGTGCCAGTAGTATGGGGGACAGGGCTTTCCACAATGAGCAGTTCTTC. Protein: CASSMGDRAFHNEQFF.

The chain carries TRBV4-1 and TRBJ1-3; D unresolved. The CDR3 is made up of 14 amino acids. Trimming pared 2 bases from V and 1 base from J, leaving 6 bases between. Per the germline V gene, CDR1 is MGHRA and CDR2 is YSYEKL. The CDR3 region has the DNA TGCGCCAGCAGCCAATTCGGGTCTGGAAACACCATATATTTT. Residues: CASSQFGSGNTIYF.

Details on this clone: The junction shows a germline mismatch at one end, possibly a read error. The rearrangement links TRBV7-7 to TRBJ2-1; 8 bases are a match to TRBD1. Germline CDR1 SSHAT, CDR2 FNYEAQ (reference sequence). The CDR3 is 13 amino acids. As DNA, the CDR3 is TGTGCTAGCAGCAGGACAGGGAGCAATGAGCAGTTCTTC. Residues: CASSRTGSNEQFF.

The chain links TRBV5-6 to TRBJ2-7, with D possibly TRBD1 on 5 matching bases. V was clipped by 4 bases and J by 3 bases, with 14 bases between them. Per germline, CDR1 SGHDT and CDR2 YYEEEE. This CDR3 spans 14 amino acids. DNA for the CDR3: TGTGCCAGCAGCGCCTGGACACGGAACTACGAGCAGTACTTC. Its protein is CASSAWTRNYEQYF.

The chain combines TRBV5-6 with TRBJ2-2; D is unclear. Germline V gene data show CDR1 as SGHDT and CDR2 as YYEEEE. Trimming removed 4 bases from V and 2 bases from J, with 3 bases in between. The CDR3 runs 12 residues. Written as DNA, the CDR3 is TGTGCCAGCAGCCTTAACACCGGGGAGCTGTTTTTT. It yields the protein CASSLNTGELFF.

V gene TRBV11-1 combines with J gene TRBJ2-3; possibly TRBD2 for D (5 bases). The CDR3 is made up of 14 amino acids. The germline V gene encodes CDR1 SGHAT and CDR2 FQDESV (reference sequence). Trimming stripped 6 bases from V and 2 bases from J, with 12 bases between. The CDR3 nucleotides read TGTGCCAGCAGTTCGGCGGGTTACACAGATACGCAGTATTTT. Residues: CASSSAGYTDTQYF.

The chain uses TRBV18 and TRBJ1-1, with TRBD1 matching over 9 bases. Looked up from germline, CDR1 is KGHSH and CDR2 is LQKENI. Trimming removed 4 bases from V and 7 bases from J; junction bases left unmatched: 7. The CDR3 spans 14 residues. The CDR3 spells CASSRGTGYGEAFF. The CDR3 region has the DNA TGTGCCAGCTCACGCGGGACAGGGTATGGTGAAGCTTTCTTT. Variable domain in full (rest from reference TRBV18 and TRBJ1-1): NAGVMQNPRHLVRRRGQEARLRCSPMKGHSHVYWYRQLPEEGLKFMVYLQKENIIDESGMPKERFSAEFPKEGPSILRIQQVVRGDSAAYFCASSRGTGYGEAFFGQGTRLTVV.

The rearrangement uses TRBV7-2 and TRBJ1-2, with TRBD1 matching 8 bases. Germline V gene sequence: CDR1 SGHTA, CDR2 FQGNSA. The CDR3 extends over 16 amino acids. J lost 8 bases, V lost 4 bases, and 15 bases had no gene match. CDR3: CASSSANSDRVGGYTF. DNA of the CDR3: TGTGCCAGCAGCTCAGCAAACTCGGACAGGGTCGGGGGCTACACCTTC. The full variable domain, its missing parts supplied by reference TRBV7-2 and TRBJ1-2, is GAGVSQSPSNKVTEKGKDVELRCDPISGHTALYWYRQSLGQGLEFLIYFQGNSAPDKSGLPSDRFSAERTGGSVSTLTIQRTQQEDSAVYLCASSSANSDRVGGYTFGSGTRLTVV.

The rearrangement links TRBV18 to TRBJ1-6; TRBD1 agrees at 11 bases. The germline V gene has CDR1 KGHSH and CDR2 LQKENI. The CDR3 has 15 amino acids. J was trimmed by 7 bases and V by 3 bases; bases with no gene match: 2. Written as DNA, the CDR3 is TGTGCCAGCTCACCGGGACAGGGGGGGAATTCACCCCTCCACTTT. Amino acids: CASSPGQGGNSPLHF.

V gene TRBV21-1 combines with J gene TRBJ2-3; the table names TRBD2, a call not compared with the DNA. TRBV21-1 is a known pseudogene. This CDR3 is built from 19 residues. As DNA, the CDR3 is TGTGCCAGCAGCTTGTTACTAGCGGGAGGGCTCCTCCTCACAGATACGCAGTATTTT. Its protein is CASSLLLAGGLLLTDTQYF.